This T cell receptor beta chain was observed in a study of blood T cells in healthy people across ages. The use of a sample-barcoded 5' primer and a J-beta primer mix characterized a second PCR of roughly 6 to 12 cycles. MiXCR was run by TCRdb on the 5' RACE reads, yielding one entry per CDR3 protein. The sample has some 370,000 distinct CDR3 sequences, about 49% seen once. CDR1 is LGHNA and CDR2 is YSLEER in the germline V gene. The junction had 16 bases not matched to a gene; V was cut back by 4 bases and J by 7 bases. This CDR3 is 16 amino acids long. The rearrangement joins TRBV4-3 to TRBJ2-7; 7 bases align to TRBD2. The receptor was derived from a man in his sixties in good health. Sample: blood. The CDR3 region has the DNA TGCGCCAGCAGCCTCGCGTTAGGCGGGAGAAACAATGAGCAGTACTTC. This encodes CASSLALGGRNNEQYF.